One and the same sample provided the 15 T cell receptor beta chains below, sequenced in a study of blood T cell repertoires in COVID-19. Assay: immunoSEQ multiplex PCR; the TCRdb copy retains only in-frame clones and omits some. The sample records 65,000 to 90,000 clones, about 83% being singletons. The sample taken for sequencing was peripheral blood. The receptors originated from a woman between 55 and 75 years old with acute or convalescent COVID-19.

The V and J genes are TRBV10-3 and TRBJ1-4; perhaps TRBD1 as D (6 bases). Germline loops: CDR1 ENHRY, CDR2 SYGVKD. This CDR3 has 13 residues. Trimming shortened V by 5 bases and J by 7 bases, and 11 bases separated the two germline ends. The chain's CDR3 is CAISSSTGEKLFF. CDR3 nucleotides: TGTGCCATCAGTTCTTCGACAGGTGAAAAACTGTTTTTT.

The chain employs TRBV7-3 and TRBJ1-1, with a weak D call TRBD1 (6 bases). CDR3 size: 15 residues. V lost 2 bases and J lost 5, with 15 bases in between. Germline V gene sequence: CDR1 SGHTA, CDR2 FQGTGA. For the CDR3, the DNA is TGTGCCAGCAGCTTAGGGTTCAGGGGAACGACTGAAGCTTTCTTT. The encoded protein is CASSLGFRGTTEAFF.

The CDR3 protein is CASSVNQGLSYEQYF. The DNA for the CDR3 is TGTGCCAGCAGCGTAAATCAGGGGCTCTCCTACGAGCAGTACTTC. The chain couples TRBV11-2 to TRBJ2-7, with D possibly being TRBD1 (6 bases). Per germline, CDR1 SGHAT and CDR2 FQNNGV. The V and J ends lost 5 bases and 0 bases respectively, with 14 bases between them. This CDR3 is built from 15 residues.

The J gene is TRBJ1-1, the V gene TRBV5-4, with no clear D. The length of the CDR3 is 14 residues. Germline V gene lookup returns CDR1 SGHNT and CDR2 YYREEE (reference sequence). V was trimmed by 4 bases and J by 1 base, leaving 11 bases between them. CDR3 sequence reads: CASSEAGPNTEAFF. The DNA of the CDR3 is TGTGCCAGCAGCGAAGCGGGCCCGAACACTGAAGCTTTCTTT.

The genes are TRBV6-1 and TRBJ2-3, with 9 bases aligning to TRBD2. This CDR3 has 15 amino acids. CDR1 and CDR2 from the germline V gene are MNHNS and SASEGT. Trimming took 2 bases from V and 5 from J; bases not matched to a gene: 5. This CDR3 is CASSEMTSGLDTQYF. In DNA, the CDR3 is TGTGCCAGCAGTGAAATGACTAGCGGACTAGATACGCAGTATTTT.

V usage is TRBV6-5 and J usage is TRBJ1-2, with a weak D call TRBD1 (5 bases). Germline CDR1 reads MNHEY; CDR2 reads SVGAGI. The CDR3 runs 15 residues. V was trimmed by 0 bases and J by 2 bases, leaving 10 bases between them. DNA for the CDR3: TGTGCCAGCAGTTACTCGGCAGGGCTGAACTATGGCTACACCTTC. This sequence encodes CASSYSAGLNYGYTF.

The chain has TRBV5-1 and TRBJ1-1, with 8 bases matching TRBD1. In germline, CDR1 is SGHRS, CDR2 YFSETQ. The CDR3 has 14 residues. With V trimmed by 0 bases and J by 6 bases, 4 bases remained unmatched. The CDR3 DNA follows: TGCGCCAGCAGCTTGGAAACAGGGGGATCTGAAGCTTTCTTT. This translates into CASSLETGGSEAFF.

The chain recombines TRBV7-8 with TRBJ1-1; D is unclear. This CDR3 spans 14 amino acids. V gave up 5 bases and J gave up 1 base, with 11 bases separating them. CDR1 is SGHVS, CDR2 FQNEAQ, per germline. CDR3 nucleotides: TGTGCCAGCAGCGCGGGTAGGGCGAACACTGAAGCTTTCTTT. Protein: CASSAGRANTEAFF.

The V gene is TRBV5-1, the J gene TRBJ2-3; no clear D gene. Germline V lookup: CDR1 SGHRS, CDR2 YFSETQ. The CDR3 totals 11 residues. Trimming stripped 0 bases from V and 11 bases from J, with 7 bases between. CDR3 region: CASSLGEEQYF. As DNA, the CDR3 is TGCGCCAGCAGCTTGGGAGAAGAGCAGTATTTT.

In this sample, this clone turned up many times. Other nucleotide sequences in the sample specify the same CDR3. The chain is built from TRBV3-1 (or the pseudogene TRBV3-2) and TRBJ1-1, with 11 bases identical to TRBD1. The ends lost 3 bases at V and 10 bases at J; junction bases unmatched: 7. The CDR3 runs 14 residues. Per germline, CDR1 LGHDT and CDR2 YNNKEL (reference sequence). CDR3 loop: CASSHGLGTGGAFF. CDR3 DNA sequence: TGTGCCAGCAGCCACGGTCTGGGGACAGGGGGAGCTTTCTTT.

This clone was seen only once. V gene TRBV25-1 combines with J gene TRBJ1-2; D remains ambiguous. The CDR3 consists of 12 residues. V lost 0 bases and J 6 bases, leaving 5 bases between the germline ends. CDR1 MGHDK and CDR2 SYGVNS come from the germline V gene. In DNA, the CDR3 is TGTGCCAGCAGTGAATATCCAGATGGCTACACCTTC. Amino acids: CASSEYPDGYTF.

The chain combines TRBV5-1 with TRBJ1-6; 11 bases are shared with TRBD1. With V trimmed by 4 bases and J by 10 bases, 7 bases remained unmatched. Germline values: CDR1 SGHRS, CDR2 YFSETQ. The CDR3 totals 15 residues. In DNA, the CDR3 is TGCGCCAGCAGCGGGGGGACAGGGGGTGCATCACCCCTCCACTTT. This sequence encodes CASSGGTGGASPLHF. Using reference TRBV5-1 and TRBJ1-6 for the parts outside the CDR3, the full variable domain is KAGVTQTPRYLIKTRGQQVTLSCSPISGHRSVSWYQQTPGQGLQFLFEYFSETQRNKGNFPGRFSGRQFSNSRSEMNVSTLELGDSALYLCASSGGTGGASPLHFGNGTRLTVT.

This rearrangement joins TRBV9 to TRBJ1-1, with D possibly matching TRBD1 (5 bases). The CDR3 length is 14 residues. Germline V lookup: CDR1 SGDLS, CDR2 YYNGEE. The V and J ends lost 6 bases and 2 bases respectively, with 14 bases between them. CDR3 DNA: TGTGCCAGCAACAAACTTACAGGAAACACTGAAGCTTTCTTT. Amino acids: CASNKLTGNTEAFF.

The V call is TRBV5-1, the J call TRBJ2-5, with 9 nucleotides matching TRBD1. With 4 bases clipped from V and 5 bases from J, the junction kept 9 bases outside the gene matches. The germline V gene has CDR1 SGHRS and CDR2 YFSETQ. The CDR3 loop spans 15 amino acids. CDR3 residues: CASSRDGQGRETQYF. CDR3 DNA sequence: TGCGCCAGCAGCCGGGACGGACAGGGGAGGGAGACCCAGTACTTC.

This rearrangement joins TRBV20-1 to TRBJ1-2; 7 nucleotides align to TRBD1. The CDR3 is 11 amino acids. Trimming cost V 7 bases and J 6 bases; bases outside gene matches: 5. Germline CDR1 is DFQATT and CDR2 is SNEGSKA (reference sequence). CDR3 protein: CSGEGANGYTF. The DNA of the CDR3 is TGCAGTGGCGAGGGGGCAAATGGCTACACCTTC.